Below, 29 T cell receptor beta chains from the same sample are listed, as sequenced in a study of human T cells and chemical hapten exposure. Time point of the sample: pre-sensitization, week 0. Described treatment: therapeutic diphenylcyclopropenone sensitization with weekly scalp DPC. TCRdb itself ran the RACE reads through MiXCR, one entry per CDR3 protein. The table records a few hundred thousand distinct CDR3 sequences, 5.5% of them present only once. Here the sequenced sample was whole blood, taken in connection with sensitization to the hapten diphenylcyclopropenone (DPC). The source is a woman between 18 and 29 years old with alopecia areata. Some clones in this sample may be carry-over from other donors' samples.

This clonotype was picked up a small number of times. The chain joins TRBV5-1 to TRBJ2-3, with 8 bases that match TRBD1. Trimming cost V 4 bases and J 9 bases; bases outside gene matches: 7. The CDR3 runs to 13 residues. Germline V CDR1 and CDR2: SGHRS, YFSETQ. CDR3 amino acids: CASSNGDRKTQYF. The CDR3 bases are TGCGCCAGCAGCAACGGGGACAGGAAGACGCAGTATTTT.

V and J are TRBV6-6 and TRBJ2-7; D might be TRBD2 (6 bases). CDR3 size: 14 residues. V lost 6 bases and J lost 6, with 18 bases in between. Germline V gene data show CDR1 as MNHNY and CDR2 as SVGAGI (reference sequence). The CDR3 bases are TGTGCCAGCAGGAGCTTAGCGGTGCCTGGCGAGCAGTACTTC. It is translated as CASRSLAVPGEQYF.

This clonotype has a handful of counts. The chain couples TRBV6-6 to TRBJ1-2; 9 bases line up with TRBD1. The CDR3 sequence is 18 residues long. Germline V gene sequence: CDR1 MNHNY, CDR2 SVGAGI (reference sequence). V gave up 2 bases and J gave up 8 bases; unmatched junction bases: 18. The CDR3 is CASSYVTGGFKGPGGYTF. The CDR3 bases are TGTGCCAGCAGTTACGTTACAGGGGGCTTTAAAGGTCCGGGAGGCTACACCTTC.

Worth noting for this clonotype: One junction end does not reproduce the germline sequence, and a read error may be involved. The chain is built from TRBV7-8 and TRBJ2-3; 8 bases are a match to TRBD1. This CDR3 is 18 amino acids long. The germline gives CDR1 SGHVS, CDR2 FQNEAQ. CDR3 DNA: TGTTCCAGCAGCTTACAAAACAGGGGGGTTCGTGTATCAGATACGCAGTATTTT. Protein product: CSSSLQNRGVRVSDTQYF.

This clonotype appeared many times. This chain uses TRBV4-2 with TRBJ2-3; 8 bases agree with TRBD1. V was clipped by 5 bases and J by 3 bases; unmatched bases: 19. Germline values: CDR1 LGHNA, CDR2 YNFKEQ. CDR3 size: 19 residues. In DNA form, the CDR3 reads TGTGCCAGCAGCAGGGCCGTTAGCAGGGGGCGTCTTAATACAGATACGCAGTATTTT. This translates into CASSRAVSRGRLNTDTQYF.

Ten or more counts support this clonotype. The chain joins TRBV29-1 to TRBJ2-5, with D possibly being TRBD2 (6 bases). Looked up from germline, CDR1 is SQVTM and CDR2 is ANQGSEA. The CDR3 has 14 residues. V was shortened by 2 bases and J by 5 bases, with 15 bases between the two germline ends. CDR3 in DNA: TGCAGCGTTGAATCTCTAGCGTGGACGGAGACCCAGTACTTC. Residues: CSVESLAWTETQYF.

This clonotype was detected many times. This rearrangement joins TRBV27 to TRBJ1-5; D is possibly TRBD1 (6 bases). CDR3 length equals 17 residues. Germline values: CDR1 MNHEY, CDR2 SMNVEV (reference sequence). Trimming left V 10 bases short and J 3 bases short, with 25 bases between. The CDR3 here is CATPSRGQGEVNQPQHF. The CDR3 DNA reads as TGTGCCACCCCATCCCGGGGGCAGGGAGAGGTCAATCAGCCCCAGCATTTT.

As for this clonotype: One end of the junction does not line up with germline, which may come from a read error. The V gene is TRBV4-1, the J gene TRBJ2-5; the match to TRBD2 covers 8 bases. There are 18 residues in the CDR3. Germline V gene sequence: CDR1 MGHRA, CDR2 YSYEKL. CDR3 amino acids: CASSQEIRALAVGETQYF. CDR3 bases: TGTGCCAGCAGCCAAGAGATCAGGGCACTAGCGGTAGGAGAGACCCAGTACTTC.

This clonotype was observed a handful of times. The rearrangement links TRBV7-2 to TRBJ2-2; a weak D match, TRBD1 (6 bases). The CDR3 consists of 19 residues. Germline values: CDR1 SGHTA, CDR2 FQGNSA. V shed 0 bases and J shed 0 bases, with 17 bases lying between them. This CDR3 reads CASSLAGAVQGPNTGELFF. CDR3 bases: TGTGCCAGCAGCTTAGCGGGGGCCGTGCAGGGTCCGAACACCGGGGAGCTGTTTTTT.

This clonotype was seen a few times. The CDR3 DNA is TGTGCCAGCAGTACGCGGACAGGGGGATATGGCTACACCTTC. Its translation is CASSTRTGGYGYTF. V and J are TRBV27 and TRBJ1-2; 10 nucleotides line up with TRBD1. V lost 5 bases and J lost 5; bases outside the gene matches: 5. The CDR3 has 14 residues. Per the germline V gene, CDR1 is MNHEY and CDR2 is SMNVEV (reference sequence).

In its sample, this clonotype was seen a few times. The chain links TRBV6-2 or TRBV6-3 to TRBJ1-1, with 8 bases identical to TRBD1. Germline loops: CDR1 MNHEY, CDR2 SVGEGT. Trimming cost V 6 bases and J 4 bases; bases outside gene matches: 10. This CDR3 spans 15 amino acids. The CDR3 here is CASRRTGIGGTEAFF. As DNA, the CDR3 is TGTGCCAGCAGGCGGACAGGGATTGGGGGCACTGAAGCTTTCTTT.

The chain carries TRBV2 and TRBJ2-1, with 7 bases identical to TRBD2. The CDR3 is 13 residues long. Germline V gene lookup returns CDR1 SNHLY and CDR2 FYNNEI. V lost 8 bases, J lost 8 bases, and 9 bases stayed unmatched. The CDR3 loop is CASLKAGYHEQFF. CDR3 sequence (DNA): TGTGCCAGCTTAAAAGCGGGGTACCATGAGCAGTTCTTC. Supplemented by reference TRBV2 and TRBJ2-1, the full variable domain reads EPEVTQTPSHQVTQMGQEVILRCVPISNHLYFYWYRQILGQKVEFLVSFYNNEISEKSEIFDDQFSVERPDGSNFTLKIRSTKLEDSAMYFCASLKAGYHEQFFGPGTRLTVL.

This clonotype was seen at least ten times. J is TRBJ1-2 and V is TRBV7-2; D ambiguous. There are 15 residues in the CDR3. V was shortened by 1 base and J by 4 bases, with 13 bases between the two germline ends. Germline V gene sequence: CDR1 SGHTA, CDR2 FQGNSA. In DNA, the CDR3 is TGTGCCAGCAGCTTAGACTCAGGTGACTTCTATGGCTACACCTTC. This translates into CASSLDSGDFYGYTF.

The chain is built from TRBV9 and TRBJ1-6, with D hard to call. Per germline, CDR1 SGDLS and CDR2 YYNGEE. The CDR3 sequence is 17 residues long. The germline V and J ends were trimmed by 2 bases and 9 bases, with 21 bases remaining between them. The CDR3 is CASSVVMTEERGSPLHF. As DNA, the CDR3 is TGTGCCAGCAGCGTGGTTATGACCGAGGAACGGGGTTCACCCCTCCACTTT.

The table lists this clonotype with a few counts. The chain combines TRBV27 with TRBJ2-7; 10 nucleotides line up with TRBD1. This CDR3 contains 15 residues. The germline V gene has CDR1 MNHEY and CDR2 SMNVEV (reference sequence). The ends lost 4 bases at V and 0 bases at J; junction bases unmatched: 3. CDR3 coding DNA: TGTGCCAGCAGTTCTCGGACAGGGGGCTCCTACGAGCAGTACTTC. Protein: CASSSRTGGSYEQYF.

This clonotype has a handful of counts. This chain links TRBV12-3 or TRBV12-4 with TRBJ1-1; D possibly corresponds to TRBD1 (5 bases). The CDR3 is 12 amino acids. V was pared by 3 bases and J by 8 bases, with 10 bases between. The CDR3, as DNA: TGTGCCAGCAGTTTTAGTCGGGACGAAGCTTTCTTT. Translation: CASSFSRDEAFF.

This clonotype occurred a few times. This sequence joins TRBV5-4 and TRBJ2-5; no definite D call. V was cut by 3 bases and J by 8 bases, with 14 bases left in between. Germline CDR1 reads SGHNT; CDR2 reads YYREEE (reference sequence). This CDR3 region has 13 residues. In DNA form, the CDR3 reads TGTGCCAGCAGCTATAACGTCTTCTTAACCCAGTACTTC. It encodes CASSYNVFLTQYF.

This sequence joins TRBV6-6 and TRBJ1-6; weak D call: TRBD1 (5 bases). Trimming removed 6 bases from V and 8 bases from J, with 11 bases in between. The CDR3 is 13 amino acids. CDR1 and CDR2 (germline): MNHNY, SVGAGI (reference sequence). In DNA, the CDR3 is TGTGCCAGCAGCCCCCCGGGGGATTCACCCCTCCACTTT. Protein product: CASSPPGDSPLHF.

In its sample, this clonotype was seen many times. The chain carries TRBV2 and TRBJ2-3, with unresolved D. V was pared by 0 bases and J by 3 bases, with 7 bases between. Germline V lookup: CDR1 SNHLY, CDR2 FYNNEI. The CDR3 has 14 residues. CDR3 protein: CASSEALSTDTQYF. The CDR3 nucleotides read TGTGCCAGCAGTGAAGCTTTATCAACAGATACGCAGTATTTT.

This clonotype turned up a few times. The CDR3 DNA is TGCAGCGTTGAAGTACAGGGAGGGATTGAAGCTTTCTTT. Translating it yields CSVEVQGGIEAFF. The chain couples TRBV29-1 to TRBJ1-1; TRBD1 might be the D (6 bases). This CDR3 comprises 13 residues. Per germline, CDR1 SQVTM and CDR2 ANQGSEA. V was clipped by 1 base and J by 7 bases, with 13 bases between them.

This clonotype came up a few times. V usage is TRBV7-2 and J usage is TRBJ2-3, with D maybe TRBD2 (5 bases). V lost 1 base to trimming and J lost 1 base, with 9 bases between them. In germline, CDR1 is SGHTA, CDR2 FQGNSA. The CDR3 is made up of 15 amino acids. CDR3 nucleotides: TGTGCCAGCAGCTTAGGAGGACTGCGCACAGATACGCAGTATTTT. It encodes CASSLGGLRTDTQYF.

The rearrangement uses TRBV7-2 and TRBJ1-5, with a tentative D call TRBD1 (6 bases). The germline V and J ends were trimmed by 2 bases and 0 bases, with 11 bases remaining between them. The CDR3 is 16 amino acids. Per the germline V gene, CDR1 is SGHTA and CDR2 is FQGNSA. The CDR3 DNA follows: TGTGCCAGCAGCTTATGGACAGAGGATAGCAATCAGCCCCAGCATTTT. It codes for CASSLWTEDSNQPQHF.

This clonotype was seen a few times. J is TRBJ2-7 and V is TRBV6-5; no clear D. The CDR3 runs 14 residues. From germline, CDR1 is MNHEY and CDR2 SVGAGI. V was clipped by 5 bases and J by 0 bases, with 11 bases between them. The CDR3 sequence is CASSLSFFSYEQYF. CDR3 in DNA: TGTGCCAGCAGTCTTAGTTTTTTCTCCTACGAGCAGTACTTC.

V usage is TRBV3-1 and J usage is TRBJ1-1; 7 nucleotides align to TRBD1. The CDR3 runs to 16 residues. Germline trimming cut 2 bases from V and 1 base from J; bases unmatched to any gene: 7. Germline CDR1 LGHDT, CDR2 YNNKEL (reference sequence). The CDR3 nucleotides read TGTGCCAGCAGCCAATTGAGGGGGCTCGGGAACACTGAAGCTTTCTTT. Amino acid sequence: CASSQLRGLGNTEAFF. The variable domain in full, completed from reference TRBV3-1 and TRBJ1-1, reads DTAVSQTPKYLVTQMGNDKSIKCEQNLGHDTMYWYKQDSKKFLKIMFSYNNKELIINETVPNRFSPKSPDKAHLNLHINSLELGDSAVYFCASSQLRGLGNTEAFFGQGTRLTVV.

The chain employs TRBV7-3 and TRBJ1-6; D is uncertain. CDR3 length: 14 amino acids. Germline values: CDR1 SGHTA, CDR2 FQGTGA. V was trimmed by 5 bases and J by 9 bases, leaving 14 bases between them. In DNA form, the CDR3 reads TGTGCCAGCAGCCCCCAAGGATCAGGTTCACCCCTCCACTTT. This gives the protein CASSPQGSGSPLHF.

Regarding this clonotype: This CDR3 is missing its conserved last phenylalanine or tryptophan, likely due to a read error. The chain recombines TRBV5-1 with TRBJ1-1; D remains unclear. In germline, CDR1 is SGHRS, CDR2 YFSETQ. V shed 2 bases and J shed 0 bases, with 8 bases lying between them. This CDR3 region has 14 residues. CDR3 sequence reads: CASSFVSMNTEAFL. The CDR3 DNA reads TGCGCCAGCAGCTTTGTTTCGATGAACACTGAAGCTTTCCTT.

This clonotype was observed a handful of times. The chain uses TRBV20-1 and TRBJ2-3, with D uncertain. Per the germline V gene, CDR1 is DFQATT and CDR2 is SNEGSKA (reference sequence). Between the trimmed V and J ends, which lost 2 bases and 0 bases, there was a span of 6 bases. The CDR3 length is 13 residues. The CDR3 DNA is TGCAGTGCTAGACAACTTAGCACAGATACGCAGTATTTT. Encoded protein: CSARQLSTDTQYF.

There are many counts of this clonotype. The CDR3 here is CASSAGTGPYEQYF. DNA for the CDR3: TGCGCCAGCAGCGCCGGGACAGGCCCCTACGAGCAGTACTTC. The V and J genes are TRBV5-1 and TRBJ2-7, with 8 bases aligning to TRBD1. V shed 4 bases, J shed 2 bases, and the junction held 5 bases outside the gene matches. The CDR3 runs to 14 residues. Germline loops: CDR1 SGHRS, CDR2 YFSETQ.

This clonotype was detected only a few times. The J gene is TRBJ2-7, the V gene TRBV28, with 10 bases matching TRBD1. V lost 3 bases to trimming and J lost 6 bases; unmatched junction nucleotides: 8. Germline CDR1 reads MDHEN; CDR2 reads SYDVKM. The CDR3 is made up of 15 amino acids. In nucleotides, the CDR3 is TGTGCCAGCAGTTTTCCCCGGGACAGGGGCCCCGAGCAGTACTTC. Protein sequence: CASSFPRDRGPEQYF.